The entry that follows covers one T cell receptor beta chain sequence. This clonotype was detected a few times. Its antigen has not been determined. Within one base of it there is no much larger clone, and no base qualities were kept. Library preparation employed PCR. The listed sequencing device is Illumina HiSeq 2500. Molecular barcoding was employed in the preparation of TCR libraries, with unique molecular identifiers being used to normalize TCRbeta repertoire quantification. The public reads were quality trimmed at Q25 with fastp and then assembled into clones with MiXCR by TCRdb, keeping productive beta chains. Identical CDR3 proteins give one entry, which carries the most common genes and DNA. Recorded for this sample are approximately 800,000 distinct CDR3 sequences; 15% to 20% of them occurred a single time. The top ten hold just under 5% of the sample. Interpreted using the paper, the treatment or condition label stands for: allogeneic hematopoietic cell transplantation with graft depleted of TCRalphabeta T cells and CD19 B cells. The transplant recipients were children given TCRalphabeta/CD19-depleted allogeneic hematopoietic cell grafts.

The record originates from a study of T-cell reconstitution after alpha-beta-depleted transplantation in children (dated by TCRdb to the mid-2010s). For the study in its entirety: Using TCR repertoire profiling, the study quantitatively followed how T-cell immune reconstitution unfolded in children after TCRalphabeta/CD19-depleted allogeneic hematopoietic cell transplantation.

The CDR3 runs 14 amino acids, cysteine and phenylalanine included. Only the CDR3 portion is preserved as DNA: 42 bases, with reading frame beginning at the first base. Deletion took 6 bases off V and 8 bases off J, with a span of 16 bases between the germline ends. As encoded in the germline V gene, CDR1 is MNHNS while CDR2 is SASEGT. General study outcomes and caveats: The high TCRbeta diversity at day 60 in some patients was ascribed to recipient T cells and intrathymic progenitors that had survived conditioning. About two months after transplant, the apparently early recovery of alphabetaT-cell counts reportedly depended on just several hundred clones that had expanded rapidly and came from non-depleted graft cells. Over subsequent months, a decline in hyperexpanded clone frequencies was noted, and after one year, T-cell counts and TCRbeta diversity were mostly ascribed to newly produced T cells.

The source of this sequence is a male patient younger than 18 who had a stem cell transplant for acute lymphoblastic leukemia, so the T cells may come from the graft donor. The sample here was PBMCs, mostly from graft donor cells, taken 360 days after TCRalphabeta/CD19-depleted stem cell transplant. Rearrangement joined TRBV6-1 to TRBJ1-4; perhaps TRBD1 is the D gene, with 5 bases matching. The CDR3 reads CASSLDQGGEKLFF. The DNA sequence follows: TGTGCCAGCAGCCTGGACCAGGGAGGGGAAAAACTGTTTTTT.